The 24 T cell receptor beta chains reported below all come from one sample, sequenced in a study of shared clonotypes between healthy human individuals. Clones were read by immunoSEQ multiplex PCR, and TCRdb kept only the in-frame ones, dropping some. The sample has hundreds of thousands of clones, roughly 96% seen once. Naive CD8 cells were CD45RO-negative, positively selected for CCR7, excluding terminally differentiated effector memory CD45RA+ cells. The sample consisted of naive CD8+ T cells sorted from blood. The receptors stem from a woman aged 30 to 39 in good health.

This sequence joins TRBV6-1 and TRBJ1-1; D gene uncertain. The V gene lost 3 bases and the J gene lost 2 bases, with 10 bases spanning the gap. The CDR3 runs to 14 residues. Looked up from germline, CDR1 is MNHNS and CDR2 is SASEGT. The CDR3 sequence is CASSDYSVNTEAFF. CDR3 bases: TGTGCCAGCAGTGACTACAGCGTAAACACTGAAGCTTTCTTT.

The chain combines TRBV27 with TRBJ2-1; 7 positions match TRBD2. J was trimmed by 0 bases and V by 4 bases; bases with no gene match: 12. Germline V gene lookup returns CDR1 MNHEY and CDR2 SMNVEV (reference sequence). The length of the CDR3 is 18 residues. In DNA, the CDR3 is TGTGCCAGCAGTTCGGGGATGACAGCGGGACTCTCCTACAATGAGCAGTTCTTC. The encoded protein is CASSSGMTAGLSYNEQFF.

The chain carries TRBV2 and TRBJ2-5; 13 nucleotides align to TRBD2. Germline loops: CDR1 SNHLY, CDR2 FYNNEI. The CDR3 length is 17 residues. The V segment lost 3 bases and the J segment 4 bases; nucleotides outside the gene matches: 8. The CDR3: CASSEALLAGGPETQYF. The CDR3 region has the DNA TGTGCCAGCAGTGAGGCCCTACTAGCGGGAGGGCCAGAGACCCAGTACTTC.

The V gene is TRBV27, the J gene TRBJ2-1; no clear D gene. V lost 6 bases, J lost 0 bases, and 6 bases lay in between. This CDR3 has 13 residues. CDR1 and CDR2 (germline): MNHEY, SMNVEV (reference sequence). CDR3 sequence: CASSPVSYNEQFF. In nucleotides, the CDR3 is TGTGCCAGCAGCCCCGTCTCCTACAATGAGCAGTTCTTC.

The chain combines TRBV21-1 with TRBJ1-3. TRBV21-1 is assigned pseudogene status. CDR3 length: 15 residues. This CDR3 is CASTPGRSSGNTIYF. The CDR3 bases are TGTGCCAGCACCCCGGGACGTTCCTCTGGAAACACCATATATTTT.

The rearrangement joins TRBV28 to TRBJ2-5; a possible D gene is TRBD2 (6 bases). V lost 1 base, J lost 4 bases, and 16 bases lay in between. This CDR3 region has 16 residues. Germline V gives CDR1 MDHEN, CDR2 SYDVKM. The CDR3 spells CASSLYTGTPRETQYF. In nucleotides, the CDR3 is TGTGCCAGCAGTTTATATACCGGGACTCCGCGAGAGACCCAGTACTTC.

The chain has TRBV4-1 and TRBJ1-5; D is perhaps TRBD1 (5 bases). This CDR3 has 15 residues. V lost 2 bases and J lost 1, with 9 bases in between. The germline V gene has CDR1 MGHRA and CDR2 YSYEKL. Here the CDR3 reads CASSQLGGSNQPQHF. In DNA form, the CDR3 reads TGCGCCAGCAGCCAACTGGGGGGGAGCAATCAGCCCCAGCATTTT.

The V call is TRBV7-8, the J call TRBJ2-3; D is undetermined. The CDR3 is 15 residues long. V gave up 3 bases and J gave up 2 bases, with 12 bases separating them. The germline CDR1 and CDR2 sequences are SGHVS and FQNEAQ. In nucleotides, the CDR3 is TGTGCCAGCAGCTTCATGTCCGTATCCACAGATACGCAGTATTTT. Translated, it gives CASSFMSVSTDTQYF. Full variable domain (outside the CDR3, taken from reference TRBV7-8 and TRBJ2-3): GAGVSQSPRYKVAKRGQDVALRCDPISGHVSLFWYQQALGQGPEFLTYFQNEAQLDKSGLPSDRFFAERPEGSVSTLKIQRTQQEDSAVYLCASSFMSVSTDTQYFGPGTRLTVL.

The V gene is TRBV9, the J gene TRBJ2-7, with D perhaps given as TRBD1 or TRBD2 (6 bases each). The CDR3 sequence is 14 residues long. The germline gives CDR1 SGDLS, CDR2 YYNGEE. Trimming shortened V by 0 bases and J by 6 bases, and 13 bases separated the two germline ends. The DNA of the CDR3 is TGTGCCAGCAGCGTAGACGGGGGCAGGAGCGAGCAGTACTTC. Residues: CASSVDGGRSEQYF.

The rearrangement uses TRBV11-2 and TRBJ2-4; TRBD1 matches at 8 bases. The CDR3 has 16 amino acids. With V trimmed by 5 bases and J by 0 bases, 6 bases remained unmatched. Germline CDR1 is SGHAT and CDR2 is FQNNGV. CDR3 nucleotides: TGTGCCAGCAGCACCCGGACAGGGCTAGCCAAAAACATTCAGTACTTC. Amino acid sequence: CASSTRTGLAKNIQYF.

The rearrangement joins TRBV15 to TRBJ2-7, with TRBD1 identical over 10 bases. CDR1 and CDR2 (germline): LNHNV, YYDKDF (reference sequence). This CDR3 spans 16 amino acids. V gave up 2 bases and J gave up 3 bases; unmatched junction bases: 7. The CDR3 coding sequence is TGTGCCACCAGCAGAAGACCCGGGACAGGGGACTACGAGCAGTACTTC. Protein sequence: CATSRRPGTGDYEQYF.

As for this clone: Distinct nucleotide sequences in the sample also encode this CDR3. J is TRBJ1-4 and V is TRBV28; D is unclear. CDR1 is MDHEN and CDR2 is SYDVKM in the germline V gene. The ends were cut back, 5 bases at V and 14 bases at J, with 9 bases in the middle. CDR3 length: 10 amino acids. The CDR3 reads CASSRGKLFF. The DNA of the CDR3 is TGTGCCAGCAGTAGAGGGAAGCTGTTTTTT.

To note about this clone: Other DNA variants within this sample encode the same CDR3. The chain employs TRBV7-9 and TRBJ2-7; D might be TRBD2 (5 bases). Germline V gene sequence: CDR1 SEHNR, CDR2 FQNEAQ (reference sequence). The CDR3 is 12 residues long. Trimming took off 4 bases at V and 5 bases at J, with 9 bases between the two ends. CDR3 sequence reads: CASSSTLDEQYF. The CDR3 nucleotides are TGTGCCAGCAGCTCAACACTAGACGAGCAGTACTTC.

This sequence joins TRBV7-9 and TRBJ2-3; D ambiguous. The CDR3 has 16 residues. Trimming cost V 5 bases and J 0 bases, with 15 bases left between them. Germline CDR1 and CDR2: SEHNR and FQNEAQ (reference sequence). This CDR3 reads CASSLILPASTDTQYF. The CDR3 nucleotides are TGTGCCAGCAGCCTCATACTGCCTGCTAGCACAGATACGCAGTATTTT. The complete variable domain, with remaining parts taken from reference TRBV7-9 and TRBJ2-3, reads DTGVSQNPRHKITKRGQNVTFRCDPISEHNRLYWYRQTLGQGPEFLTYFQNEAQLEKSRLLSDRFSAERPKGSFSTLEIQRTEQGDSAMYLCASSLILPASTDTQYFGPGTRLTVL.

The V gene is TRBV9, the J gene TRBJ2-1; 11 nucleotides match TRBD2. The V and J ends lost 0 bases and 7 bases, in that order; junction bases with no gene match: 3. Germline CDR1 and CDR2: SGDLS and YYNGEE. This CDR3 region has 15 residues. The CDR3 region has the DNA TGTGCCAGCAGCGTAGCAACTAGCGGGAGTAATGAGCAGTTCTTC. It specifies CASSVATSGSNEQFF.

This chain connects TRBV5-6 to TRBJ2-7, with D possibly being TRBD1 (6 bases). In germline, CDR1 is SGHDT, CDR2 YYEEEE. Deletions cut 6 bases from V and 4 bases from J, with 14 bases between. This CDR3 contains 13 residues. This CDR3 reads CASMTGNGYEQYF. In DNA form, the CDR3 reads TGTGCCAGCATGACAGGCAATGGGTACGAGCAGTACTTC. The whole variable domain, remainder taken from reference TRBV5-6 and TRBJ2-7, is DAGVTQSPTHLIKTRGQQVTLRCSPKSGHDTVSWYQQALGQGPQFIFQYYEEEERQRGNFPDRFSGHQFPNYSSELNVNALLLGDSALYLCASMTGNGYEQYFGPGTRLTVT.

This chain connects TRBV5-6 to TRBJ2-1; D unresolved. Deletions cut 5 bases from V and 3 bases from J, with 9 bases between. The CDR3 spans 13 residues. The germline V gene encodes CDR1 SGHDT and CDR2 YYEEEE. DNA for the CDR3: TGTGCCAGCAGGGTGGGGTACTACAATGAGCAGTTCTTC. Its protein product is CASRVGYYNEQFF.

V and J are TRBV6-6 and TRBJ2-3; D call uncertain. The V and J ends lost 4 bases and 0 bases respectively, with 5 bases between them. This CDR3 comprises 13 residues. Per the germline V gene, CDR1 is MNHNY and CDR2 is SVGAGI (reference sequence). CDR3 nucleotides: TGTGCCAGCAGTTTGGGCAGCACAGATACGCAGTATTTT. Amino acid sequence: CASSLGSTDTQYF.

The chain couples TRBV13 to TRBJ2-3, with 9 nucleotides matching TRBD2. The CDR3 spans 16 residues. In germline, CDR1 is PRHDT, CDR2 FYEKMQ (reference sequence). V shed 5 bases and J 5 bases; nucleotides not matched to a gene: 11. CDR3: CASSMETSGVGDTQYF. Written as DNA, the CDR3 is TGTGCCAGCAGCATGGAGACTAGCGGTGTGGGAGATACGCAGTATTTT.

The V and J genes are TRBV27 and TRBJ2-1; 8 nucleotides align to TRBD2. V trimming: 5 bases; J trimming: 8 bases; junction bases outside the gene matches: 14. This CDR3 region has 16 residues. Germline-derived CDR1 and CDR2 are MNHEY and SMNVEV (reference sequence). The CDR3 spells CASSPPTGLEVDEQFF. Here the CDR3 DNA reads TGTGCCAGCAGTCCCCCCACGGGACTAGAAGTCGATGAGCAGTTCTTC.

The chain recombines TRBV5-6 with TRBJ2-1; D is undetermined. The length of the CDR3 is 13 residues. Looked up from germline, CDR1 is SGHDT and CDR2 is YYEEEE. Trimming shortened V by 1 base and J by 2 bases, and 4 bases separated the two germline ends. The CDR3: CASSLYPYNEQFF. DNA for the CDR3: TGTGCCAGCAGCTTGTACCCCTACAATGAGCAGTTCTTC.

The chain recombines TRBV2 with TRBJ2-2, with a possible D match to TRBD2 (5 bases). In germline, CDR1 is SNHLY, CDR2 FYNNEI. V was trimmed by 8 bases and J by 6 bases, leaving 16 bases between them. This CDR3 contains 14 residues. The CDR3 region is CASDRRVRPGELFF. The CDR3 coding sequence is TGTGCCAGCGATAGGCGGGTGAGACCCGGGGAGCTGTTTTTT.

This clone was seen once. The J gene is TRBJ2-1, the V gene TRBV19; TRBD2 is a possible D gene (5 bases). The germline V gene encodes CDR1 LNHDA and CDR2 SQIVND (reference sequence). The CDR3 consists of 15 residues. Trimming cost V 7 bases and J 0 bases, with 13 bases left between them. CDR3 loop: CASNSWRSSYNEQFF. In DNA, the CDR3 is TGTGCCAGTAATTCCTGGAGGAGCTCCTACAATGAGCAGTTCTTC.

V is TRBV28 and J is TRBJ2-3, with TRBD1 matching 8 bases. Germline CDR1 is MDHEN and CDR2 is SYDVKM. This CDR3 region has 15 residues. V dropped 8 bases and J dropped 5; count of bases not matched to a gene: 12. The CDR3 region is CASSIPGGAGDTQYF. In DNA form, the CDR3 reads TGTGCCAGCTCCATCCCAGGGGGCGCGGGAGATACGCAGTATTTT. The full variable domain, its missing parts supplied by reference TRBV28 and TRBJ2-3, is DVKVTQSSRYLVKRTGEKVFLECVQDMDHENMFWYRQDPGLGLRLIYFSYDVKMKEKGDIPEGYSVSREKKERFSLILESASTNQTSMYLCASSIPGGAGDTQYFGPGTRLTVL.